The text below deals with one TCR beta chain. As yet, its antigen is unknown. Indicated treatment: approximately 9-day PBMC culture with coronavirus spike peptide pools or control peptides (ViraFEST assay). The sample belongs to a study of vaccination and CD4 T cells after COVID-19. Looking at the study overall: Typically, post-vaccine samples were obtained a median about 70 days after dose two, within a range of 14 to 241.

This CDR3 is 16 amino acids long. Trimming removed 7 bases from V and 0 bases from J; junction bases left unmatched: 9. Sequenced with the Oncomine TCR Beta short-read assay was DNA taken from cultured CD4+ T cells. TCRdb ran MiXCR on the PCR reads and lists one entry per CDR3 protein. The sample lists roughly 14,000 distinct CDR3 sequences; around 46% were seen once. The sample was CD4+ T cells from blood, cultured in vitro. The source is a human donor who had recovered from COVID-19. The chain employs TRBV12-3 or TRBV12-4 and TRBJ1-3, with 7 nucleotides matching TRBD1. The CDR3 sequence: CASTLRTGSSGNTIYF. In nucleotides, the CDR3 is TGTGCCAGCACCCTAAGGACAGGATCCTCTGGAAACACCATATATTTT.